These 15 T cell receptor beta chains share one sample of origin, sequenced in a study of cytomegalovirus exposure and HLA in healthy donors. The PCR employed 60 Vbeta primers together with 13 Jbeta primers. The protocol was immunoSEQ multiplex PCR, while the TCRdb copy is restricted to in-frame clones and leaves out a portion. The table records about 150,000 clones, 74% of them present only once. Sequencing was done on a sample of PBMCs. Receptors were obtained from a man under 40 in good health and CMV-seronegative.

The CDR3 here is CASSHPVQGTYEQYF. CDR3 DNA sequence: TGTGCCAGCAGCCACCCGGTACAGGGTACCTACGAGCAGTACTTC. This rearrangement joins TRBV7-9 to TRBJ2-7; TRBD1 is a possible D gene (6 bases). Trimming took 5 bases from V and 2 from J, leaving 16 bases between them. Germline lookup yields CDR1 SEHNR and CDR2 FQNEAQ (reference sequence). The CDR3 has 15 residues.

This clone has more than one count but fewer than ten. The chain combines TRBV6-1 with TRBJ1-3; no clear D. The CDR3 length is 16 residues. V was cut by 3 bases and J by 0 bases, with 12 bases left in between. The V gene's germline CDR1 is MNHNS and CDR2 SASEGT. The CDR3 bases are TGTGCCAGCAGTGATATGGCCCGGAGCTCTGGAAACACCATATATTTT. Its protein is CASSDMARSSGNTIYF.

This clone was seen a few times. This sequence joins TRBV30 and TRBJ2-4, with D tentatively TRBD2 (6 bases). Germline CDR1 and CDR2: GTSNPN and SVGIG (reference sequence). Trimming shortened V by 0 bases and J by 3 bases, and 12 bases separated the two germline ends. The CDR3 is made up of 15 amino acids. DNA for the CDR3: TGTGCCTGGAGTGTACATAGCGGTTACAAAAACATTCAGTACTTC. Translation gives CAWSVHSGYKNIQYF.

In DNA, the CDR3 is TGCAGCGTGTTTCCAGGGGGCGGGGGCACAGATACGCAGTATTTT. This gives the protein CSVFPGGGGTDTQYF. The chain combines TRBV29-1 with TRBJ2-3, with 8 bases lining up with TRBD1. The CDR3 is 15 residues long. J gave up 1 base and V 6 bases, and 9 bases lay outside the gene matches. Germline-derived CDR1 and CDR2 are SQVTM and ANQGSEA.

This clone came up once. The chain joins TRBV2 to TRBJ1-1; no clear D. From germline, CDR1 is SNHLY and CDR2 FYNNEI. V dropped 4 bases and J dropped 3 bases, with 6 bases sitting between them. CDR3 size: 12 residues. CDR3 amino acids: CASSVGHTEAFF. CDR3 coding DNA: TGTGCCAGCAGTGTCGGTCACACTGAAGCTTTCTTT.

This clone has more than one count but fewer than ten. The rearrangement uses TRBV15 and TRBJ2-1; 13 bases fit TRBD2. Germline V gene data show CDR1 as LNHNV and CDR2 as YYDKDF (reference sequence). The ends lost 1 base at V and 5 bases at J; junction bases unmatched: 5. The CDR3 length is 17 residues. Here the CDR3 reads CATSRVGTSGVDNEQFF. In DNA form, the CDR3 reads TGTGCCACCAGCAGAGTCGGGACTAGCGGGGTGGACAATGAGCAGTTCTTC.

This clone was seen only a few times. The J gene is TRBJ2-7, the V gene TRBV2; 8 nucleotides align to TRBD1. The CDR3 covers 11 residues. V shed 8 bases, J shed 12 bases, and the junction held 9 bases outside the gene matches. In germline, CDR1 is SNHLY, CDR2 FYNNEI. CDR3 bases: TGTGCCAGCCGGACAGGGAATATTCGGTACTTC. It specifies CASRTGNIRYF.

Only a few counts were recorded for this clone. V gene TRBV11-2 combines with J gene TRBJ1-2, with D uncertain. The germline V and J ends were trimmed by 1 base and 7 bases, with 10 bases remaining between them. The CDR3 is made up of 13 amino acids. Germline V gene data show CDR1 as SGHAT and CDR2 as FQNNGV. CDR3 sequence (DNA): TGTGCCAGCAGCTTAGTCAGGACTCCTGGCTACACCTTC. Translation gives CASSLVRTPGYTF.

The chain carries TRBV6-5 and TRBJ1-2; weak D call: TRBD1 (5 bases). The CDR3 is 13 amino acids. V was trimmed by 8 bases and J by 6 bases, leaving 16 bases between them. Germline CDR1 and CDR2: MNHEY and SVGAGI. The CDR3 coding sequence is TGTGCCAGCCGTCGGGGAGGGGCGCATGGCTACACCTTC. Its translation is CASRRGGAHGYTF.

This sequence joins TRBV5-1 and TRBJ2-7; 8 bases match TRBD1. The V segment lost 4 bases and the J segment 1 base; nucleotides outside the gene matches: 4. Germline V gives CDR1 SGHRS, CDR2 YFSETQ. The CDR3 runs to 14 residues. CDR3 nucleotide sequence: TGCGCCAGCAGCACCCGACAGGGGTCCTACGAGCAGTACTTC. This gives the protein CASSTRQGSYEQYF.

The chain recombines TRBV11-2 with TRBJ1-5, with D unresolved. CDR1 is SGHAT and CDR2 is FQNNGV in the germline V gene. Trimming shortened V by 1 base and J by 3 bases, and 7 bases separated the two germline ends. This CDR3 region has 14 residues. This CDR3 reads CASSLAGNNQPQHF. CDR3 sequence (DNA): TGTGCCAGCAGCTTAGCGGGGAACAATCAGCCCCAGCATTTT.

The gene calls are TRBV28 and TRBJ1-5, with D possibly TRBD1 on 5 matching bases. Germline-derived CDR1 and CDR2 are MDHEN and SYDVKM. This CDR3 has 16 residues. V dropped 4 bases and J dropped 5 bases, with 18 bases sitting between them. CDR3 sequence: CASSSDYRGGDQPQHF. The CDR3 DNA sequence: TGTGCCAGCAGTTCTGACTATCGGGGAGGGGATCAGCCCCAGCATTTT.

The chain joins TRBV28 to TRBJ1-2, with TRBD1 identical over 7 bases. Trimming at V came to 2 bases and at J to 5 bases, leaving 2 bases not matched to a gene. The CDR3 covers 13 residues. Germline loops: CDR1 MDHEN, CDR2 SYDVKM. CDR3 nucleotide sequence: TGTGCCAGCAGTTTAAGACAGGGATATGGCTACACCTTC. Its protein product is CASSLRQGYGYTF.

The genes are TRBV7-9 and TRBJ2-5, with TRBD2 matching 10 bases. CDR1 is SEHNR and CDR2 is FQNEAQ in the germline V gene (reference sequence). Trimming took 5 bases from V and 0 from J; bases not matched to a gene: 12. The CDR3 length is 18 residues. CDR3 nucleotide sequence: TGTGCCAGCAGCCCCCGGGGGGCTAGCGGGGGATACCAAGAGACCCAGTACTTC. Amino acid sequence: CASSPRGASGGYQETQYF. The entire variable domain, with the rest obtained from reference TRBV7-9 and TRBJ2-5, is as follows: DTGVSQNPRHKITKRGQNVTFRCDPISEHNRLYWYRQTLGQGPEFLTYFQNEAQLEKSRLLSDRFSAERPKGSFSTLEIQRTEQGDSAMYLCASSPRGASGGYQETQYFGPGTRLLVL.

Remarks on this clone: The junction differs from germline at one of its ends, possibly a read error. The chain carries TRBV2 and TRBJ2-5; 7 positions match TRBD2. Germline loops: CDR1 SNHLY, CDR2 FYNNEI. This CDR3 is 16 amino acids long. CDR3 DNA: TGTGCCAGCACAGAGGGATCCGGGACTAACCAAGATACCCAGTACTTC. Protein: CASTEGSGTNQDTQYF.